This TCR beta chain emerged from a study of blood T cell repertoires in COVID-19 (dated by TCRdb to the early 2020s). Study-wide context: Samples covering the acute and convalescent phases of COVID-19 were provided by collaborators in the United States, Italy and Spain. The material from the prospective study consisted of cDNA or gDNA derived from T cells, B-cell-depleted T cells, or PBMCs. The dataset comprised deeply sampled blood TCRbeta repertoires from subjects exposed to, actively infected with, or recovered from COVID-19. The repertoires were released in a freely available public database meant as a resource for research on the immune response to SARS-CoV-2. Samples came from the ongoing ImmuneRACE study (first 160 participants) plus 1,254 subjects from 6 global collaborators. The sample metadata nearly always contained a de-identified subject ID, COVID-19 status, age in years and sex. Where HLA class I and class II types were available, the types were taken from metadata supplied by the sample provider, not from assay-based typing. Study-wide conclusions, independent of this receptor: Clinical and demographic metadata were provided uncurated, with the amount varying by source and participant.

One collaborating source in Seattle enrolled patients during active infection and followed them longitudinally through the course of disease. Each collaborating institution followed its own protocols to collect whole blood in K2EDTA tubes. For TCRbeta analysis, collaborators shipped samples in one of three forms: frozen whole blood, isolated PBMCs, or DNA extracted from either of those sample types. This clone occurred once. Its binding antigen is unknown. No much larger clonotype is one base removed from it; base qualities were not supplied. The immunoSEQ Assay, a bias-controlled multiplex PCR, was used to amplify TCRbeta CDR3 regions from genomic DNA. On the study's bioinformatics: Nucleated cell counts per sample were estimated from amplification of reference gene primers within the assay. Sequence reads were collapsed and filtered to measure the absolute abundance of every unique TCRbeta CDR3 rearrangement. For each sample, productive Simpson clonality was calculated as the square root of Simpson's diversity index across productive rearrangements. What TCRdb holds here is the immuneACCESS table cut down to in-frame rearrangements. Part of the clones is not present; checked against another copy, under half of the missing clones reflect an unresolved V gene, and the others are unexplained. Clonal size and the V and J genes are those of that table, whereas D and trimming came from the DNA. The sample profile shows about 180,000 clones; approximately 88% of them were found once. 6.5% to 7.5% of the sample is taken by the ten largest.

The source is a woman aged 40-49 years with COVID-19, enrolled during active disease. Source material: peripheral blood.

This receptor carries the CDR3 CAITLSGETGNTIYF. Read as DNA, the sequence is TGTGCCATAACCCTGTCAGGGGAAACTGGAAACACCATATATTTT. Here the chain combines TRBV10-3 and TRBJ1-3; 6 matching bases give a weak D call of TRBD1. The trim is 9 bases for V and 2 bases for J, with a gap of 17 bases between the germline ends. CDR1 and CDR2 were assigned from the germline V gene as ENHRY and SYGVKD. From its cysteine to its phenylalanine, the CDR3 spans 15 amino acids. The sequence is cut down to CDR3 DNA, 45 bases in frame from base 1.